These T cell receptor beta chains were read from a single sample in a study of T-cell memory formation after mild COVID-19. TCRdb itself ran the 5' RACE reads through MiXCR, one entry per CDR3 protein. The table lists roughly 400,000 distinct CDR3 sequences, about 24% of them singletons. What was sequenced was PBMCs or a T cell subset sorted from them (not recorded which). The receptor set was obtained from an adult woman who had mild COVID-19 (a few samples of this study predate the infection). Cell type and time point are not known. CDR3s include the opening cysteine and the closing phenylalanine or tryptophan. The D gene is left open where the match is weak. Size is stated for part of the rows, as once, few or many counts, or as a class when the clone is expanded.

v_call	j_call	d_call	clone_size	cdr3_aa	cdr3_nt
TRBV12-3/TRBV12-4	TRBJ1-5	.	many	CASSLGGGGNQPQHF	TGTGCCAGCAGCTTGGGGGGAGGAGGCAATCAGCCCCAGCATTTT
TRBV2	TRBJ1-5	.	.	CASSDPGGSKSNQPQHF	TGTGCCAGCAGTGACCCCGGGGGCAGTAAGAGCAATCAGCCCCAGCATTTT
TRBV11-3	TRBJ2-1	.	once	CASSSPLGGVGNEQFF	TGTGCCAGCAGCTCCCCATTGGGGGGAGTAGGCAATGAGCAGTTCTTC
TRBV27	TRBJ1-1	.	few	CASSLRWGVGLNTEAFF	TGTGCCAGCAGTTTAAGATGGGGCGTGGGGTTGAACACTGAAGCTTTCTTT
TRBV13	TRBJ2-1	TRBD2	few	CASRRAGAYNEQFF	TGTGCCAGCAGAAGAGCGGGGGCCTACAATGAGCAGTTCTTC
TRBV6-5	TRBJ1-5	.	.	CASSYDRMGQHNQPQHF	TGTGCCAGCAGTTACGACAGAATGGGACAACACAATCAGCCCCAGCATTTT
TRBV10-3	TRBJ2-7	TRBD1	few	CAISDSDRRPYEQYF	TGTGCCATCAGTGATTCGGACAGGCGGCCCTACGAGCAGTACTTC
TRBV24-1	TRBJ2-1	TRBD2	few	CATSDPGTRVANEQFF	TGTGCCACCAGTGACCCCGGGACTAGGGTCGCCAATGAGCAGTTCTTC
TRBV5-1	TRBJ2-5	.	few	CASSLGPTGKETQYF	TGCGCCAGCAGCTTGGGACCCACAGGGAAAGAGACCCAGTACTTC
TRBV5-1	TRBJ1-1	TRBD1	many	CASSLGDRGRPMTEAFF	TGCGCCAGCAGCCTAGGGGACAGGGGGCGGCCTATGACTGAAGCTTTCTTT
TRBV5-5	TRBJ2-7	.	.	CASSVDPHQGSYEQYF	TGTGCCAGCAGCGTGGACCCTCACCAGGGCTCCTACGAGCAGTACTTC
TRBV5-1	TRBJ1-4	.	many	CASSPDSNNEKLFF	TGCGCCAGCAGCCCGGACAGCAATAATGAAAAACTGTTTTTT
TRBV2	TRBJ1-6	.	.	CASNPRWGSFGNSPLHF	TGTGCCAGCAATCCGAGATGGGGCTCTTTCGGGAATTCACCCCTCCACTTT
TRBV6-5	TRBJ2-1	TRBD1	.	CASSLQGNTYNEQFF	TGTGCCAGCAGTTTACAGGGGAACACCTACAATGAGCAGTTCTTC
TRBV7-8	TRBJ2-3	TRBD2	.	CASSLEAGQDTQYF	TGTGCCAGCAGCTTAGAAGCGGGGCAAGATACGCAGTATTTT
TRBV20-1	TRBJ1-1	.	.	CSARGQLDTEAFF	TGCAGTGCTAGAGGTCAGTTGGACACTGAAGCTTTCTTT
TRBV7-8	TRBJ1-1	.	.	CASSFAGGANTEAFF	TGTGCCAGCAGCTTCGCGGGGGGGGCGAACACTGAAGCTTTCTTT